The rows below give T cell receptor beta chains drawn from one sample of a study of blood T cell repertoires in COVID-19. Clones were sequenced by immunoSEQ multiplex PCR, and TCRdb holds only the in-frame ones, with some missing. The table shows around 190,000 clones, with 85% to 90% occurring only once. The sequenced sample was peripheral blood. These receptors all come from a man aged 70-80 years with active or convalescent COVID-19. The CDR3 runs from the conserved cysteine through the conserved F or W. A D gene is named only where the DNA matches it firmly. Clone size is shown for a subset of rows, as once, few, many or a class of expanded clone.

d_call,j_call,clone_size,v_call,cdr3_aa,cdr3_nt
.,TRBJ1-2,.,TRBV6-2/TRBV6-3,CASSNDGETYGYTF,TGTGCCAGCAGTAACGACGGGGAAACCTATGGCTACACCTTC
.,TRBJ2-7,.,TRBV5-4,CASSFGGRGEQYF,TGTGCCAGCAGCTTTGGGGGTCGGGGGGAGCAGTACTTC
.,TRBJ1-2,.,TRBV5-1,CASSLRGGSSGYTF,TGCGCCAGCAGCTTGAGGGGGGGCTCCTCTGGCTACACCTTC
TRBD1,TRBJ2-3,.,TRBV6-6,CASRTTGGTDTQYF,TGTGCCAGCCGGACGACAGGGGGCACAGATACGCAGTATTTT
TRBD1,TRBJ2-5,.,TRBV7-8,CASSSDRQETQYF,TGTGCCAGCAGCTCGGACAGGCAAGAGACCCAGTACTTC
TRBD1,TRBJ2-7,.,TRBV28,CASSLQGAYEQYF,TGTGCCAGCAGTCTGCAGGGGGCCTACGAGCAGTACTTC
.,TRBJ2-1,.,TRBV9,CASSALAYNEQFF,TGTGCCAGCAGCGCCCTAGCCTACAATGAGCAGTTCTTC
TRBD1,TRBJ1-4,.,TRBV15,CATSNPTGVGEKLFF,TGTGCCACCAGCAACCCGACAGGGGTAGGAGAAAAACTGTTTTTT
.,TRBJ1-1,.,TRBV27,CASSFAGANTEAFF,TGTGCCAGCAGTTTTGCAGGGGCCAACACTGAAGCTTTCTTT
.,TRBJ2-2,.,TRBV11-3,CASSSGLGYTGELFF,TGTGCCAGCAGCTCAGGGTTGGGATACACCGGGGAGCTGTTTTTT
TRBD1,TRBJ1-1,.,TRBV9,CASSGFQGAATEAFF,TGTGCCAGCAGCGGTTTCCAGGGGGCAGCCACTGAAGCTTTCTTT
TRBD1,TRBJ2-2,once,TRBV5-4,CASSSNRDRGTGELFF,TGTGCCAGCAGCTCGAACCGGGACAGGGGGACCGGGGAGCTGTTTTTT
TRBD1,TRBJ2-6,.,TRBV28,CASRRGQGVSGANVLTF,TGTGCCAGCAGACGGGGACAGGGAGTCTCTGGGGCCAACGTCCTGACTTTC
.,TRBJ1-1,.,TRBV27,CASSPGAGSLSRTEAFF,TGTGCCAGCAGTCCAGGGGCGGGCAGCCTAAGCCGCACTGAAGCTTTCTTT
.,TRBJ1-1,.,TRBV7-6,CASSLDMSTEAFF,TGTGCCAGCAGCTTAGATATGTCCACTGAAGCTTTCTTT
TRBD1,TRBJ1-1,.,TRBV19,CASSRGTAPYTEAFF,TGTGCCAGTAGCCGCGGGACAGCTCCTTATACTGAAGCTTTCTTT
.,TRBJ2-7,.,TRBV6-4,CASSFSGEDSVQYF,TGTGCCAGCAGTTTTTCAGGGGAAGATTCTGTGCAGTACTTC
TRBD1,TRBJ1-4,.,TRBV6-1,CASSEGQGQNEKLFF,TGTGCCAGCAGTGAAGGACAGGGCCAGAATGAAAAACTGTTTTTT
.,TRBJ2-1,.,TRBV10-3,CAIRDGGAVNEQFF,TGTGCCATCAGGGACGGAGGGGCGGTCAATGAGCAGTTCTTC
.,TRBJ1-1,.,TRBV18,CASSPGSGIGTEAFF,TGTGCCAGCTCACCAGGTTCAGGGATAGGTACTGAAGCTTTCTTT
TRBD1,TRBJ1-2,.,TRBV7-8,CASSLTQGASTKNYGYTF,TGTGCCAGCAGCCTAACCCAGGGGGCGTCGACGAAGAACTATGGCTACACCTTC
.,TRBJ1-6,.,TRBV6-4,CASSEARNSPLHF,TGTGCCAGCAGTGAGGCCCGAAATTCACCCCTCCACTTT
.,TRBJ1-2,.,TRBV19,CASSIEEHTNYGYTF,TGTGCCAGTAGTATAGAGGAGCACACTAACTATGGCTACACCTTC
.,TRBJ2-3,.,TRBV18,CASSPRQTPDTQYF,TGTGCCAGCTCACCACGACAGACTCCAGATACGCAGTATTTT
.,TRBJ2-2,.,TRBV11-1,CASSLGLSGELFF,TGTGCCAGCAGCTTAGGCCTATCCGGGGAGCTGTTTTTT
TRBD2,TRBJ2-1,.,TRBV4-1,CASRSGLAGDNEQFF,TGCGCCAGCAGGTCGGGACTAGCGGGAGACAATGAGCAGTTCTTC
.,TRBJ2-7,once,TRBV10-1,CASSEGDTRTYEQYF,TGCGCCAGCAGTGAGGGGGACACTCGTACCTACGAGCAGTACTTC
TRBD2,TRBJ2-7,.,TRBV7-8,CASSWGGPGWEQYF,TGTGCCAGCAGCTGGGGAGGGCCAGGCTGGGAGCAGTACTTC
TRBD1,TRBJ1-1,.,TRBV5-4,CASSSKDREDTEAFF,TGTGCCAGCAGCTCGAAAGACAGGGAGGACACTGAAGCTTTCTTT
TRBD2,TRBJ2-3,.,TRBV28,CASSVGAGGHVDTQYF,TGTGCCAGCAGTGTGGGAGCGGGAGGGCATGTAGATACGCAGTATTTT
.,TRBJ1-1,.,TRBV2,CASSPERDTEAFF,TGTGCCAGCAGCCCGGAGAGGGACACTGAAGCTTTCTTT
.,TRBJ1-5,.,TRBV18,CASSPSTNQPQHF,TGTGCCAGCTCACCAAGCACGAATCAGCCCCAGCATTTT
TRBD1,TRBJ1-2,.,TRBV29-1,CSGLRGLGYTF,TGCAGCGGACTCAGGGGGCTAGGCTACACCTTC
.,TRBJ1-1,.,TRBV29-1,CSVERGRGYTEAFF,TGCAGCGTTGAACGGGGCAGGGGATACACTGAAGCTTTCTTT
.,TRBJ2-5,.,TRBV6-5,CASHIRGRGETQYF,TGTGCCAGTCATATCAGGGGGCGGGGGGAGACCCAGTACTTC
.,TRBJ1-4,.,TRBV28,CASSPGLYNEKLFF,TGTGCCAGCAGTCCGGGACTGTATAATGAAAAACTGTTTTTT
.,TRBJ2-1,.,TRBV28,CASSGDAPHNEQFF,TGTGCCAGCAGCGGAGACGCCCCTCATAATGAGCAGTTCTTC
.,TRBJ2-3,.,TRBV7-2,CASSLGLVSSTDTQYF,TGTGCCAGCAGCTTAGGGCTTGTCTCTAGCACAGATACGCAGTATTTT
TRBD2,TRBJ2-3,.,TRBV5-1,CASRTGLAGSTDTQYF,TGCGCCAGCAGAACCGGACTAGCGGGAAGCACAGATACGCAGTATTTT
.,TRBJ1-1,.,TRBV5-1,CASSLGVATNTEAFF,TGCGCCAGCAGCTTGGGGGTAGCGACGAACACTGAAGCTTTCTTT
.,TRBJ2-7,.,TRBV30,CAWSFRTSSEQYF,TGTGCCTGGAGTTTCCGGACATCCAGCGAGCAGTACTTC
.,TRBJ2-2,.,TRBV7-6,CASSFRASSAGELFF,TGTGCCAGCAGCTTCCGGGCCAGTAGCGCTGGGGAGCTGTTTTTT
.,TRBJ1-2,.,TRBV9,CASSRPGITDYGYTF,TGTGCCAGCAGTCGACCGGGAATCACCGACTATGGCTACACCTTC
.,TRBJ1-5,.,TRBV2,CASSEAGASNQPQHF,TGTGCCAGCAGTGAGGCGGGGGCTAGTAATCAGCCCCAGCATTTT
.,TRBJ2-3,.,TRBV7-8,CASRPEDGTTDTQYF,TGTGCCAGCAGACCGGAGGACGGAACCACAGATACGCAGTATTTT
.,TRBJ1-3,once,TRBV6-5,CASSYSWGGSTIYF,TGTGCCAGCAGTTACTCTTGGGGGGGGAGCACCATATATTTT
TRBD1,TRBJ1-1,.,TRBV5-4,CASSVDRGNTEAFF,TGTGCCAGCAGCGTTGACAGGGGGAACACTGAAGCTTTCTTT
TRBD1,TRBJ1-1,.,TRBV18,CASHQGQATEAFF,TGTGCCAGCCACCAGGGACAGGCCACTGAAGCTTTCTTT
TRBD1,TRBJ2-3,.,TRBV7-2,CASTRTGATDTQYF,TGTGCCAGCACCAGGACAGGCGCCACAGATACGCAGTATTTT
TRBD1,TRBJ1-6,.,TRBV7-2,CASSLEADRGLSPLHF,TGTGCCAGCAGCTTAGAGGCCGACAGGGGGCTTTCACCCCTCCACTTT
TRBD2,TRBJ2-3,.,TRBV5-1,CASSLRTSGSTDTQYF,TGCGCCAGCAGCCTCCGGACTAGCGGGAGCACAGATACGCAGTATTTT
.,TRBJ1-1,.,TRBV10-3,CAISEAGHTEAFF,TGTGCCATCAGTGAGGCAGGGCACACTGAAGCTTTCTTT
.,TRBJ2-5,.,TRBV2,CASSGTGKETQYF,TGTGCCAGCAGTGGGACTGGCAAAGAGACCCAGTACTTC
TRBD1,TRBJ1-6,.,TRBV3-1/TRBV3-2,CASSPSGTGRNSPLHF,TGTGCCAGCAGCCCTTCCGGGACAGGGCGTAATTCACCCCTCCACTTT
TRBD1,TRBJ1-2,.,TRBV3-1/TRBV3-2,CASSQAQGGYGYTF,TGTGCCAGCAGCCAAGCCCAGGGGGGCTATGGCTACACCTTC
.,TRBJ2-2,.,TRBV5-1,CASSLGASYTGELFF,TGCGCCAGCAGCTTGGGGGCCAGTTACACCGGGGAGCTGTTTTTT
.,TRBJ1-3,once,TRBV7-2,CASSATGIRNTIYF,TGTGCCAGCAGCGCAACAGGGATTAGAAACACCATATATTTT
.,TRBJ2-7,.,TRBV4-3,CASSQSTFGSSSYEQYF,TGCGCCAGCAGCCAAAGTACGTTTGGGAGCAGCTCCTACGAGCAGTACTTC
TRBD2,TRBJ2-7,large,TRBV5-8,CASSLGASGSYEQYF,TGTGCCAGCAGCTTAGGGGCTAGCGGGAGTTACGAGCAGTACTTC